A selection of T cell receptor beta chains follows, all from one sample in a study of CD8+ T cells in alopecia areata. Sequencing used immunoSEQ multiplex PCR; TCRdb keeps in-frame clones, though not all of them. The data show about 69,000 clones, about three fifths seen once. This sample comprised CD8+ T cells sorted from blood, obtained at week 0. The receptors here all came from a human donor with alopecia areata. Both conserved end residues are part of each CDR3. Clone size is shown for a subset of rows, as once, few, many or a class of expanded clone.

clone_size	v_call	j_call	cdr3_aa
NA	TRBV28	TRBJ2-7	CASRLGGPSYEQYF
NA	TRBV27	TRBJ2-2	CASSLSRVPGELFF
NA	TRBV27	TRBJ1-6	CASSLSANSPLHF
NA	TRBV4-3	TRBJ1-5	CASSQGWWGEGNQPQHF
NA	TRBV27	TRBJ2-7	CASSRGVEQYF
NA	TRBV30	TRBJ2-2	CAWLPGTSNTGELFF
few	TRBV4-1	TRBJ2-1	CASSQASSSYNEQFF
few	TRBV27	TRBJ2-1	CASSWTGGGNEQFF
NA	TRBV4-1	TRBJ2-4	CASSQGQGLENIQYF
NA	TRBV27	TRBJ1-5	CASSQTGDQPQHF
NA	TRBV7-9	TRBJ1-5	CASSLGRTSNQPQHF
NA	TRBV13	TRBJ2-5	CASSSQGALGETQYF
NA	TRBV4-3	TRBJ2-1	CASSQQPYNEQFF
NA	TRBV13	TRBJ2-1	CASSSTSGNGNEQFF
NA	TRBV21-1	TRBJ2-2	CASSKGGQRILIGTGELFF
NA	TRBV15	TRBJ1-1	CATSRDRGTEAFF
NA	TRBV4-1	TRBJ2-7	CASSELDGTYEQYF
NA	TRBV5-1	TRBJ2-7	CASSLDRGGHYEQYF
NA	TRBV5-1	TRBJ2-3	CASSLVGRPDTQYF
few	TRBV27	TRBJ2-1	CASSMGAGGIYNEQFF
few	TRBV2	TRBJ2-7	CASSASGASYEQYF
NA	TRBV7-2	TRBJ1-2	CASSDPINYTF
NA	TRBV27	TRBJ1-5	CASSLSGPLGNQPQHF
NA	TRBV7-9	TRBJ2-5	CASSPAGLAGGETQYF
many	TRBV28	TRBJ1-1	CASSFGSAGMNTEAFF
few	TRBV29-1	TRBJ2-1	CSVEPPDRGSYNEQFF
NA	TRBV2	TRBJ1-2	CASSAGGNYGYTF
NA	TRBV4-2	TRBJ2-3	CASSLGQGEIGTDTQYF
NA	TRBV25-1	TRBJ2-7	CASGGAREQYF
NA	TRBV9	TRBJ2-3	CASSTPLAGGPDTQYF
few	TRBV5-1	TRBJ2-1	CASSLGTGGNEQFF
few	TRBV28	TRBJ2-7	CASMRGYEQYF
NA	TRBV29-1	TRBJ2-7	CSRSAPGVSYEQYF
NA	TRBV4-3	TRBJ2-5	CASSQGTSGQETQYF
few	TRBV5-5	TRBJ1-1	CASSQVSARTEAFF
NA	TRBV5-1	TRBJ2-2	CASSWRQGAVKTGELFF
NA	TRBV5-6	TRBJ1-1	CASSLASGRTEAFF
NA	TRBV30	TRBJ2-3	CAWRRGASGDTQYF
once	TRBV7-2	TRBJ2-3	CASSLARGGTDTQYF
NA	TRBV7-6	TRBJ2-3	CASSLNPADTQYF
once	TRBV14	TRBJ2-7	CASSQLAGGHEQYF
NA	TRBV28	TRBJ1-2	CASSPRTGILWGYTF
NA	TRBV25-1	TRBJ2-7	CASTPGGRYYEQYF
few	TRBV19	TRBJ1-1	CASSIGNTEAFF
NA	TRBV7-3	TRBJ2-3	CASSLGLAGGTDTQYF
NA	TRBV30	TRBJ2-7	CAWRDTPYEQYF
NA	TRBV29-1	TRBJ2-1	CSVDGTTYNEQFF
NA	TRBV7-9	TRBJ1-5	CASSWGYQPQHF
NA	TRBV7-9	TRBJ2-3	CASLAGVADTQYF